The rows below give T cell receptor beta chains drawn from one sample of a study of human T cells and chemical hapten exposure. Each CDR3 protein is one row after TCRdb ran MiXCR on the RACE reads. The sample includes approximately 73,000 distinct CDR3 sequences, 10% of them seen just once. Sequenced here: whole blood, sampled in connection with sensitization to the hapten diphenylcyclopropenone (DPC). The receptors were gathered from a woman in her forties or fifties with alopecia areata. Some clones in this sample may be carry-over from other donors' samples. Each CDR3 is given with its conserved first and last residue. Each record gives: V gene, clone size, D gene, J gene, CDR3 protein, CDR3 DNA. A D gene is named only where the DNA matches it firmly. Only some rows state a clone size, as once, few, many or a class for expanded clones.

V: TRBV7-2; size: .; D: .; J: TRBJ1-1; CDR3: CASSGTNTEAFF; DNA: TGTGCCAGCAGCGGAACGAACACTGAAGCTTTCTTT
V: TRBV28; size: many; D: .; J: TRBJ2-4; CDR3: CASRPAKNIQYF; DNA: TGTGCCAGCAGACCAGCCAAAAACATTCAGTACTTC
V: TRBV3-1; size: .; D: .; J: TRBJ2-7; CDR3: CASTHSGGGYEQYF; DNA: TGTGCCAGCACCCATAGCGGTGGAGGCTACGAGCAGTACTTC
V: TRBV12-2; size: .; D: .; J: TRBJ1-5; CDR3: CASRLAGNSNQPQHF; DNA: TGTGCAAGTCGCTTAGCGGGTAATAGCAATCAGCCCCAGCATTTT
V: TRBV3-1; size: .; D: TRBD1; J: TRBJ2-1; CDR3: CASSRNRDRAINEQFF; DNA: TGTGCCAGCAGCCGTAACCGGGACAGGGCAATCAATGAGCAGTTCTTC
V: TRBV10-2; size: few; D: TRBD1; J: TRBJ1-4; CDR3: CASSSDRGSGEKLFF; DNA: TGCGCCAGCAGTAGCGACAGGGGAAGTGGTGAAAAACTGTTTTTT
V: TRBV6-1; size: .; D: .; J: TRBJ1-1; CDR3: CASIDPNWVGTEAFF; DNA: TGTGCCAGCATAGACCCAAATTGGGTTGGGACTGAAGCTTTCTTT
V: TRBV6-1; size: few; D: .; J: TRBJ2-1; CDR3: CASSEIGPPVILLSSYNEQFF; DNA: TGTGCCAGCAGTGAGATAGGACCCCCGGTAATCCTCCTTAGCTCCTACAATGAGCAGTTCTTC
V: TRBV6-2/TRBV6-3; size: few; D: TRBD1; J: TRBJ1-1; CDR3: CASSYGRGLTEAFF; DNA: TGTGCCAGCAGTTACGGCAGGGGGCTAACTGAAGCTTTCTTT
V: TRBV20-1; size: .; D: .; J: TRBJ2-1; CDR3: CSAPVPAYNEQFF; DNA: TGCAGTGCTCCAGTACCCGCTTACAATGAGCAGTTCTTC
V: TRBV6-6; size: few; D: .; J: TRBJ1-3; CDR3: CASSQLFGRSGNTIYF; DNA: TGTGCCAGCAGCCAGCTTTTCGGGCGTTCTGGAAACACCATATATTTT
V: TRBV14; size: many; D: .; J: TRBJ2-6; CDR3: CASRKGGANVLTF; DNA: TGTGCCAGCAGAAAGGGAGGGGCCAACGTCCTGACTTTC
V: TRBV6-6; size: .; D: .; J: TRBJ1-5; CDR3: CASSYPRGQGQPQHF; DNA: TGTGCCAGCAGTTATCCCCGGGGGCAGGGACAGCCCCAGCATTTT
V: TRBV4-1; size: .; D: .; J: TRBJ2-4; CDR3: CASSHPGQPAKNIQYF; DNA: TGCGCCAGCAGCCACCCAGGGCAGCCGGCCAAAAACATTCAGTACTTC
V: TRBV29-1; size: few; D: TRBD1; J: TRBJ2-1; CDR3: CSVSPGTGGYNEQFF; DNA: TGCAGCGTGAGCCCCGGGACAGGGGGCTACAATGAGCAGTTCTTC
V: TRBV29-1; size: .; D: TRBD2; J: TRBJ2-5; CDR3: CSVSGGPGETQYF; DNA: TGCAGCGTTTCGGGAGGGCCGGGGGAGACCCAGTACTTC
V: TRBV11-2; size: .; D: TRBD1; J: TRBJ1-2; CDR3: CASSLQTGVDGYTF; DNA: TGTGCCAGCAGCCTCCAGACAGGGGTGGATGGCTACACCTTC
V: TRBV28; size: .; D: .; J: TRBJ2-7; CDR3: CASTLGGYEQYF; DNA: TGTGCCAGCACCCTTGGAGGGTACGAGCAGTACTTC
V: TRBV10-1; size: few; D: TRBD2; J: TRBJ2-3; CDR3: CASSASGSADTQYF; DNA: TGCGCCAGCAGTGCTAGCGGGAGCGCAGATACGCAGTATTTT
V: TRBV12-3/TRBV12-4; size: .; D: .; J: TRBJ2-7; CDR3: CASSSLNEQYF; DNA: TGTGCCAGCAGTTCCCTCAACGAGCAGTACTTC
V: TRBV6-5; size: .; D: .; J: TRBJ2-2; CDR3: CASSSGLPPGELFF; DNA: TGTGCCAGCAGTTCGGGACTCCCCCCCGGGGAGCTGTTTTTT
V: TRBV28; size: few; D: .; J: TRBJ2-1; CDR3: CASRIDPSSYNEQFF; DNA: TGTGCCAGCAGGATAGACCCCAGCTCCTACAATGAGCAGTTCTTC
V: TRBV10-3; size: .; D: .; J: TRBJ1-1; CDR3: CAISESAGNTEAFF; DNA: TGTGCCATCAGTGAGTCGGCAGGGAACACTGAAGCTTTCTTT
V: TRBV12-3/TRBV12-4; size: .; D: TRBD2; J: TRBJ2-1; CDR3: CASSSSGSRYNEQFF; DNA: TGTGCCAGCAGTTCCAGCGGGAGCCGCTACAATGAGCAGTTCTTC
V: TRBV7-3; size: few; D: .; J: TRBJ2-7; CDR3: CASSQAGTMLLRPYF; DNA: TGTGCCAGCAGCCAAGCCGGGACAATGCTTCTACGACCGTACTTC
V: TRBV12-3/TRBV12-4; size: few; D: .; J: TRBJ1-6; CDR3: CASSWNQGNSPLHF; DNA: TGTGCCAGCAGTTGGAACCAGGGAAATTCACCCCTCCACTTT
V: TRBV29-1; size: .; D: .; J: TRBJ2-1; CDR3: CGGDSSYNEQFF; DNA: TGCGGCGGGGATAGCTCCTACAATGAGCAGTTCTTC
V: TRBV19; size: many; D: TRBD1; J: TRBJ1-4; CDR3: CASSMTGKSTNEKLFF; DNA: TGTGCCAGTAGTATGACAGGGAAGTCAACTAATGAAAAACTGTTTTTT
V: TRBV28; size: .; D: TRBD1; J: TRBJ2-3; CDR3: CASSPTGVSTDTQYF; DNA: TGTGCCAGCAGCCCGACAGGGGTCAGCACAGATACGCAGTATTTT
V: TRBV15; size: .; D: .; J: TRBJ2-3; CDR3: CATSQLLGADTQYF; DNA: TGTGCCACCAGCCAACTTCTCGGGGCAGATACGCAGTATTTT
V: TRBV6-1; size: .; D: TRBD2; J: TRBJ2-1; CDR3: CASSEVSGRANEQFF; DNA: TGTGCCAGCAGTGAAGTTAGCGGGAGGGCCAATGAGCAGTTCTTC
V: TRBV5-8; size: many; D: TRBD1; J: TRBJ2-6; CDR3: CASSLTGARVLTF; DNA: TGTGCCAGCAGCTTAACAGGGGCGAGGGTCCTGACTTTC
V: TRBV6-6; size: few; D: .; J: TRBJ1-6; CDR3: CASTRAGTKSSPLHF; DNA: TGTGCCAGCACACGGGCCGGGACAAAGAGTTCACCCCTCCACTTT
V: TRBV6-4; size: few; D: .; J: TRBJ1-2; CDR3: CASSLDGKLGYTF; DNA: TGTGCCAGCAGCCTTGACGGGAAGTTGGGCTACACCTTC
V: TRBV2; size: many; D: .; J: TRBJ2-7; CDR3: CASSNSPEQYF; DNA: TGTGCCAGCAGCAACAGCCCCGAGCAGTACTTC
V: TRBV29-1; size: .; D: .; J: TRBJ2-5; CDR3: CSAPFWANQETQYF; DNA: TGCAGCGCTCCATTTTGGGCTAACCAAGAGACCCAGTACTTC
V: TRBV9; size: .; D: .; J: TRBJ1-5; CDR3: CASSVGWGADQPQHF; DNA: TGTGCCAGCAGCGTAGGCTGGGGGGCGGATCAGCCCCAGCATTTT
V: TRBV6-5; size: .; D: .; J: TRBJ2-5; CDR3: CASGGPQETQYF; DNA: TGTGCCAGCGGTGGGCCCCAAGAGACCCAGTACTTC
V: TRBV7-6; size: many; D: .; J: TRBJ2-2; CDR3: CASSPVAVNTGELFF; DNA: TGTGCCAGCAGCCCCGTAGCGGTGAACACCGGGGAGCTGTTTTTT
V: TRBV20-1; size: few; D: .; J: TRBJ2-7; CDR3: CSARETGTRYEQYF; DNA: TGCAGTGCCCGGGAGACAGGAACCCGCTACGAGCAGTACTTC